The 10 T cell receptor beta chains reported below all come from one sample, sequenced in a study of T cells in Graves' hyperthyroidism and ophthalmopathy. Amplification of TCR beta CDR3 regions was performed using RNA transcripts as template. A first-round RT-PCR of the TCR CDR3 used the HTBI primer set. TCRdb redid the calling of the multiplex PCR reads with MiXCR, one entry per CDR3 protein. Seen here are 300,000 to 400,000 distinct CDR3 sequences, 18% observed once, and the top ten hold approximately 54%. Sequenced material: blood. These receptor sequences come from a woman aged 45 to 65 with Graves' hyperthyroidism.

This clonotype was seen ten or more times. V gene TRBV18 combines with J gene TRBJ1-1; D uncertain. Trimming left V 2 bases short and J 0 bases short, with 7 bases between. In germline, CDR1 is KGHSH, CDR2 LQKENI. The CDR3 has 14 residues. CDR3 in DNA: TGTGCCAGCTCACCAGCGGTAGTGAACACTGAAGCTTTCTTT. Amino acid sequence: CASSPAVVNTEAFF.

This clonotype was seen at least ten times. The gene calls are TRBV2 and TRBJ2-7, with D unresolved. Germline values: CDR1 SNHLY, CDR2 FYNNEI. This CDR3 spans 11 amino acids. The V end lost 4 bases, the J end lost 4 bases, and 5 bases lay between the germline ends. DNA for the CDR3: TGTGCCAGCAGTGTAGGGTACGAGCAGTACTTC. It codes for CASSVGYEQYF.

Many counts were recorded for this clonotype. The chain combines TRBV2 with TRBJ2-5; possible D gene TRBD1, 6 bases. This CDR3 is 14 amino acids long. The ends were cut back, 5 bases at V and 6 bases at J, with 16 bases in the middle. Germline V gene lookup returns CDR1 SNHLY and CDR2 FYNNEI. The CDR3 DNA follows: TGTGCCAGCAGTCAACAGGGATGGGGACAGACCCAGTACTTC. Translated: CASSQQGWGQTQYF.

This clonotype was recorded many times. This chain joins TRBV6-5 and TRBJ1-2, with 8 bases lining up with TRBD1. This CDR3 has 17 residues. Germline CDR1 MNHEY, CDR2 SVGAGI. Trimming took 0 bases from V and 0 from J; bases not matched to a gene: 6. The CDR3 DNA reads TGTGCCAGCAGTTACTCGGACAGGGAAGCGGCTAACTATGGCTACACCTTC. It encodes CASSYSDREAANYGYTF.

This clonotype was seen ten or more times. This rearrangement joins TRBV12-3 or TRBV12-4 to TRBJ1-2, with 8 bases matching TRBD1. CDR3 length: 12 amino acids. Trimming cost V 9 bases and J 4 bases; bases outside gene matches: 4. CDR3 in amino acids: CASKDRAYGYTF. In nucleotides, the CDR3 is TGTGCCAGTAAGGACAGGGCCTATGGCTACACCTTC.

The table lists this clonotype with many counts. The chain recombines TRBV27 with TRBJ2-7; 9 bases agree with TRBD2. Trimming removed 6 bases from V and 0 bases from J; junction bases left unmatched: 6. In germline, CDR1 is MNHEY, CDR2 SMNVEV (reference sequence). This CDR3 is built from 15 residues. The CDR3, as DNA: TGTGCCAGCAGGGGAGAGCGGGAGGACTCCTACGAGCAGTACTTC. Its protein product is CASRGEREDSYEQYF.

V gene TRBV19 combines with J gene TRBJ2-2, with a possible D match to TRBD1 (6 bases). V was clipped by 3 bases and J by 7 bases, with 9 bases between them. CDR1 and CDR2 (germline): LNHDA, SQIVND (reference sequence). The CDR3 length is 13 residues. The CDR3, as DNA: TGTGCCAGTAGTATTGGGGGCGGCGGGGAGCTGTTTTTT. This gives the protein CASSIGGGGELFF. Full variable domain (remainder filled in from reference TRBV19 and TRBJ2-2): DGGITQSPKYLFRKEGQNVTLSCEQNLNHDAMYWYRQDPGQGLRLIYYSQIVNDFQKGDIAEGYSVSREKKESFPLTVTSAQKNPTAFYLCASSIGGGGELFFGEGSRLTVL.

CDR3 nucleotide sequence: TGTGCCAGCAGCCAAGATCCCAGGGCTGACTATGGCTACACCTTC. This gives the protein CASSQDPRADYGYTF. The V and J genes are TRBV4-2 and TRBJ1-2; D may be TRBD1 (5 bases). CDR1 and CDR2 from the germline V gene are LGHNA and YNFKEQ. This CDR3 comprises 15 residues. The ends were cut back, 0 bases at V and 3 bases at J, with 11 bases in the middle.

With respect to this clonotype: Since a much larger clone is just one base distant, this may be a read error. The chain links TRBV27 to TRBJ2-2; TRBD2 agrees at 9 bases. In germline, CDR1 is MNHEY, CDR2 SMNVEV (reference sequence). The CDR3 length is 15 residues. In DNA, the CDR3 is TGTGCCAGCAGGGTGCGGGGGGGTCCTACCGGGGGGCTGTTTTTT. Amino acid sequence: CASRVRGGPTGGLFF.

This clonotype has more than one count but fewer than ten. The CDR3 DNA is TGCGCCAGCAGCTTGGAAGCCCAGAACACCGGGGAGCTGTTTTTT. Amino acid sequence: CASSLEAQNTGELFF. The V and J genes are TRBV5-1 and TRBJ2-2; D gene uncertain. Germline lookup yields CDR1 SGHRS and CDR2 YFSETQ. The CDR3 loop spans 15 amino acids. Trimming shortened V by 0 bases and J by 1 base, and 7 bases separated the two germline ends.